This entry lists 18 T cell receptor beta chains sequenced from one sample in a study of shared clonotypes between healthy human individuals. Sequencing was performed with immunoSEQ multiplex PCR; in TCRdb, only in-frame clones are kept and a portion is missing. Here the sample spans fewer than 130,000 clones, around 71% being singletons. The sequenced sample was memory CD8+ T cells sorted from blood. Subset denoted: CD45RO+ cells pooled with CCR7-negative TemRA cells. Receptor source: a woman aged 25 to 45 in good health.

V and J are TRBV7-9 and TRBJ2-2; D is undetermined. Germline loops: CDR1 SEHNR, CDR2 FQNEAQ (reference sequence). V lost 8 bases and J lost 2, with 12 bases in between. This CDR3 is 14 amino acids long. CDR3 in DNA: TGTGCCAGCTCCGGCAGACCTAACACCGGGGAGCTGTTTTTT. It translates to CASSGRPNTGELFF.

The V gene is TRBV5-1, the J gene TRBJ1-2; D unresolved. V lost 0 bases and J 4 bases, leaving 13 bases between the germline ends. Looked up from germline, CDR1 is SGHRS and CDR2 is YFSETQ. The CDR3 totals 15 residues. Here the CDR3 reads CASSLDSGKLYGYTF. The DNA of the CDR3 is TGCGCCAGCAGCTTGGACAGCGGAAAACTCTATGGCTACACCTTC.

This CDR3 reads CASSEAAGPPYEQYF. In DNA, the CDR3 is TGTGCCAGCAGTGAAGCTGCGGGACCCCCTTACGAGCAGTACTTC. The chain uses TRBV6-1 and TRBJ2-7; weak D call: TRBD2 (6 bases). V lost 0 bases and J lost 4, with 13 bases in between. CDR1 is MNHNS, CDR2 SASEGT, per germline. This CDR3 spans 15 amino acids.

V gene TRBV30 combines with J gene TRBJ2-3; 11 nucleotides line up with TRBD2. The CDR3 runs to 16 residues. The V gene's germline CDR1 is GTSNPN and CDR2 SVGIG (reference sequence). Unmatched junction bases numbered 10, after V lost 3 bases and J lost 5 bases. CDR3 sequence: CAWRFRLAGKIDTQYF. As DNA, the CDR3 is TGTGCCTGGAGATTTCGACTAGCGGGAAAGATAGATACGCAGTATTTT.

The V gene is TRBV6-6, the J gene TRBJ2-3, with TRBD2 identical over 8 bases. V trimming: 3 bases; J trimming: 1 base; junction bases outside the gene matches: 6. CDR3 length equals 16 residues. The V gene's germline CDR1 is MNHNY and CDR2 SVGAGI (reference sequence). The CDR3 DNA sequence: TGTGCCAGCAGTTATCGGGCAGCGGGAGGCACAGATACGCAGTATTTT. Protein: CASSYRAAGGTDTQYF.

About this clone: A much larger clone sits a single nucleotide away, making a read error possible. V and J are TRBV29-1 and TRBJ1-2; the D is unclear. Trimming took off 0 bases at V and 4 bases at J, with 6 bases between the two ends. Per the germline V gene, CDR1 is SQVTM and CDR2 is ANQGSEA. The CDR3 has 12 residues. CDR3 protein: CSVEDGPYGYTF. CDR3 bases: TGCAGCGTTGAAGACGGGCCCTATGGCTACACCTTC.

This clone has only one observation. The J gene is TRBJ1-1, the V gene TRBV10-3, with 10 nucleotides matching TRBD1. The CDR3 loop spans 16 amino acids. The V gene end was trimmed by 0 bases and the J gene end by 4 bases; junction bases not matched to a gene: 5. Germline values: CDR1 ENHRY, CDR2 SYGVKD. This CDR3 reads CAISESTGGAGTEAFF. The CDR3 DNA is TGTGCCATCAGTGAGTCGACAGGGGGCGCGGGCACTGAAGCTTTCTTT.

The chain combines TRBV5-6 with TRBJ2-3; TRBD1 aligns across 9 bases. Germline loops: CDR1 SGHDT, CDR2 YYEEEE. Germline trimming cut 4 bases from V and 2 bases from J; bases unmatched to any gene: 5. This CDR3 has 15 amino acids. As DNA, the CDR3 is TGTGCCAGCAGCAGAGACAGGGGGAACACAGATACGCAGTATTTT. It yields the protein CASSRDRGNTDTQYF.

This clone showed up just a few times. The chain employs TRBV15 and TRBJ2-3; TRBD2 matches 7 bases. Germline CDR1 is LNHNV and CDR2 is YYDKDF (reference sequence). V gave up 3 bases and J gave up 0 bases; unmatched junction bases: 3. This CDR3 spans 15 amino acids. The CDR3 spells CATSRGTTSTDTQYF. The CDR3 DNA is TGTGCCACCAGCAGGGGGACTACTAGCACAGATACGCAGTATTTT.

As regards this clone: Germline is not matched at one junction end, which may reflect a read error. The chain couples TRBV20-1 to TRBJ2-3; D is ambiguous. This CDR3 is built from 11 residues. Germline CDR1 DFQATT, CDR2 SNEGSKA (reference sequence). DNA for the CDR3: TGCAGTGCAAACCTGGTCGGTACGCGGTATTTT. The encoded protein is CSANLVGTRYF.

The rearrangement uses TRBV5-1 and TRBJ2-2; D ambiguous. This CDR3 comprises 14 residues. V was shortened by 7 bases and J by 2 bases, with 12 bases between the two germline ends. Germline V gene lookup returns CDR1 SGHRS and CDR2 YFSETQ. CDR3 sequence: CASQRTVNTGELFF. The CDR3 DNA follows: TGCGCCAGCCAACGGACGGTAAACACCGGGGAGCTGTTTTTT.

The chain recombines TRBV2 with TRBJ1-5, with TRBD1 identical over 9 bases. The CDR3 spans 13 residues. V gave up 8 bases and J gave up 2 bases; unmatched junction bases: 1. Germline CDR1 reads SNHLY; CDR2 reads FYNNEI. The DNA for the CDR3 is TGTGCCAGCTGGACAGGGGGCAATCAGCCCCAGCATTTT. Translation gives CASWTGGNQPQHF.

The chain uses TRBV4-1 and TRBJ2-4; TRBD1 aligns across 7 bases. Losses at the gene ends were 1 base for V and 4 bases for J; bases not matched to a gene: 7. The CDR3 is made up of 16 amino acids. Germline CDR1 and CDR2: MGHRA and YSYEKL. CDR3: CASSQGPDRAKNIQYF. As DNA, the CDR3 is TGCGCCAGCAGCCAAGGTCCCGACAGGGCTAAAAACATTCAGTACTTC.

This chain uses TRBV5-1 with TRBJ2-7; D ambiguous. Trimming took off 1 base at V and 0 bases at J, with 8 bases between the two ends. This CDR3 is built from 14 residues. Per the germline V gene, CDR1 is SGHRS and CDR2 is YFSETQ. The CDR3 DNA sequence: TGCGCCAGCAGCTTGATCACGGACTCCTACGAGCAGTACTTC. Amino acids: CASSLITDSYEQYF.

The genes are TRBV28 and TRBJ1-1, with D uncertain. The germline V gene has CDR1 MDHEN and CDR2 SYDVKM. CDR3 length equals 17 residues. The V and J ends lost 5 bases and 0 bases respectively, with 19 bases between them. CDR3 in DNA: TGTGCCAGCAGTCCAGGACTCTTTTGGGGTATGAACACTGAAGCTTTCTTT. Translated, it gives CASSPGLFWGMNTEAFF.

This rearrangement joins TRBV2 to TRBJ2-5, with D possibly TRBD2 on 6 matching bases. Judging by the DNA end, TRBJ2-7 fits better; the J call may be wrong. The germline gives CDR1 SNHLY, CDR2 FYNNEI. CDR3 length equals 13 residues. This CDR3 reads CASYRGTLYEQYF. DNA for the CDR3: TGTGCCAGTTACCGCGGGACTCTGTACGAGCAGTACTTC.

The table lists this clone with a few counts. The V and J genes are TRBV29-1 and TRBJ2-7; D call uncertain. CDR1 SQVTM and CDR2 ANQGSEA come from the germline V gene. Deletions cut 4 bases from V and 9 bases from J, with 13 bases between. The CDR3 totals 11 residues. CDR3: CSVVGLGGQYF. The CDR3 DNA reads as TGCAGCGTTGTTGGGCTGGGCGGGCAGTACTTC.

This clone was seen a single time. CDR3 in amino acids: CASSYSAAGNTIYF. CDR3 bases: TGTGCCAGCAGTTACTCGGCTGCTGGAAACACCATATATTTT. This rearrangement joins TRBV6-5 to TRBJ1-3; the D is unclear. This CDR3 is built from 14 residues. The V gene lost 0 bases and the J gene lost 2 bases, with 5 bases spanning the gap. From germline, CDR1 is MNHEY and CDR2 SVGAGI.